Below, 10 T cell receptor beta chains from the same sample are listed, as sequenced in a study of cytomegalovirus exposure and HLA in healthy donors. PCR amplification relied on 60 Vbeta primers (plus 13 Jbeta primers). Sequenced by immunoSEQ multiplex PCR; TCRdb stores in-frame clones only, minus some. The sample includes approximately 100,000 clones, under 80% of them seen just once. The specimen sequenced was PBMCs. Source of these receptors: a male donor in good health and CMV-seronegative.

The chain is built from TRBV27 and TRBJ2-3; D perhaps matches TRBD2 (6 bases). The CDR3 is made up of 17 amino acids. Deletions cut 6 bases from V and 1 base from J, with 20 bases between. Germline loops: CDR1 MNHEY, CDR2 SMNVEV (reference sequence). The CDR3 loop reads CASSRLGGAGRTDTQYF. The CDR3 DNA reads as TGTGCCAGCAGCCGACTCGGGGGTGCGGGTCGCACAGATACGCAGTATTTT.

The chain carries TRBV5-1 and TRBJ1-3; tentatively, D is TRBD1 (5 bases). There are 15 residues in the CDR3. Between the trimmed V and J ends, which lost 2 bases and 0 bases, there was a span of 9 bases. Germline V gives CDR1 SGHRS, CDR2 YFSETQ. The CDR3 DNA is TGCGCCAGCAGCTTTGACAGTGACTCTGGAAACACCATATATTTT. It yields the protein CASSFDSDSGNTIYF.

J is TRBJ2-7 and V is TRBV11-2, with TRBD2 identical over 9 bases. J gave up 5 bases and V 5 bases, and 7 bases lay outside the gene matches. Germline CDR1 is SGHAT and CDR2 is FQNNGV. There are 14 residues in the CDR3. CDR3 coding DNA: TGTGCCAGCAGCGTTACTAGCGGGCCCAACGAGCAGTACTTC. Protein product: CASSVTSGPNEQYF.

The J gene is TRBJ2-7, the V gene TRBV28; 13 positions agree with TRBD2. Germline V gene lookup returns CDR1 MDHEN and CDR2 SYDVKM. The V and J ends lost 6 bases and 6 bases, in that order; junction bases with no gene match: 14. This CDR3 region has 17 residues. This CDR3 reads CASSDRTSGRGQGEQYF. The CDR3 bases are TGTGCCAGCAGCGACAGGACTAGCGGGAGAGGACAGGGCGAGCAGTACTTC.

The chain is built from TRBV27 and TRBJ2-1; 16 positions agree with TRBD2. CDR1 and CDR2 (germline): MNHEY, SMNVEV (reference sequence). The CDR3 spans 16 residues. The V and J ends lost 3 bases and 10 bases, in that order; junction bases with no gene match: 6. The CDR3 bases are TGTGCCAGCAGTTTCGGGACTAGCGGGAGGGCCAGCGAGCAGTTCTTC. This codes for CASSFGTSGRASEQFF.

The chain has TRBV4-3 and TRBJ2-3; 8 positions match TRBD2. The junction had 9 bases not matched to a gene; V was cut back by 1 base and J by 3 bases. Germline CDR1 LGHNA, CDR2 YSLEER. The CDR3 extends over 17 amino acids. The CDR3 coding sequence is TGCGCCAGCAGCCAAGGTCCCCTAGCGGGTCTGACAGATACGCAGTATTTT. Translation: CASSQGPLAGLTDTQYF.

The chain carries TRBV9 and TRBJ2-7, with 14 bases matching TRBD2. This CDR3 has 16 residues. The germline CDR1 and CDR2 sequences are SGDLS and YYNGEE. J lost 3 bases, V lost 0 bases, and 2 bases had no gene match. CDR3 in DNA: TGTGCCAGCAGCGTAGGGGGACTAGCGGGAGACTACGAGCAGTACTTC. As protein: CASSVGGLAGDYEQYF.

The CDR3 reads CASRTSGIPRTDTQYF. DNA of the CDR3: TGTGCCAGCAGAACTAGCGGGATCCCCCGCACAGATACGCAGTATTTT. V and J are TRBV28 and TRBJ2-3, with 10 bases matching TRBD2. J lost 1 base, V lost 6 bases, and 7 bases had no gene match. This CDR3 contains 16 residues. Germline CDR1 and CDR2: MDHEN and SYDVKM.

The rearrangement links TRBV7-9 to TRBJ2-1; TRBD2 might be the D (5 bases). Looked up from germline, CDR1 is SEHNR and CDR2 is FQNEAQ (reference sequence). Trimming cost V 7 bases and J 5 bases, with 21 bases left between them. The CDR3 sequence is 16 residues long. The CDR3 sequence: CASNSPTGKRDNEQFF. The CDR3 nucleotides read TGTGCCAGCAACTCCCCAACGGGAAAAAGGGACAATGAGCAGTTCTTC.

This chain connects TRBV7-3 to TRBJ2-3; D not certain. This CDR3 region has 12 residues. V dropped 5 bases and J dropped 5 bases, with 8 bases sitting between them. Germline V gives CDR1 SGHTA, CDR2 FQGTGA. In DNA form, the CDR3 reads TGTGCCAGCAGCCACCCGGGAGATACGCAGTATTTT. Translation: CASSHPGDTQYF.